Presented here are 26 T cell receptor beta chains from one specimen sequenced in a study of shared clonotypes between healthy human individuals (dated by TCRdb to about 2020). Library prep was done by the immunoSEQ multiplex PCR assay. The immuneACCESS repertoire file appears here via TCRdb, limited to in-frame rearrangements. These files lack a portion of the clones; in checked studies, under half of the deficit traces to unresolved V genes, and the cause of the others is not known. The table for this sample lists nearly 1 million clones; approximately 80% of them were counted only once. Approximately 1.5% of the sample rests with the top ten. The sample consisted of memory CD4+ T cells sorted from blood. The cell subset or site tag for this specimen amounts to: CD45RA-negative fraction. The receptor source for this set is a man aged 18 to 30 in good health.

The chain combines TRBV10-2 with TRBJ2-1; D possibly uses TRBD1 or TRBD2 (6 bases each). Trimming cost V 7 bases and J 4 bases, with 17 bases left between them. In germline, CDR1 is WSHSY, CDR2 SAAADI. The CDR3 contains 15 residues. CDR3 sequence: CASTPRLGGYNEQFF. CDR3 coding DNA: TGCGCCAGCACCCCTCGACTAGGGGGGTACAATGAGCAGTTCTTC.

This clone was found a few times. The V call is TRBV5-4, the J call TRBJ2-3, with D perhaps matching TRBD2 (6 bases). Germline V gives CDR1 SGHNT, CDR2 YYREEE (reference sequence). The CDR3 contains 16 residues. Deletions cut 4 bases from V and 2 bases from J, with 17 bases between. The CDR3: CASSPDGTGYTDTQYF. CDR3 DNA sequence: TGTGCCAGCAGCCCCGACGGGACTGGTTACACAGATACGCAGTATTTT.

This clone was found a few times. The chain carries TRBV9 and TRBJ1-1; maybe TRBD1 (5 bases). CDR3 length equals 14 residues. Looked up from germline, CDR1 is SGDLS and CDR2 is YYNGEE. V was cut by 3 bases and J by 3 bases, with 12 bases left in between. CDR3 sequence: CASSAGGTDTEAFF. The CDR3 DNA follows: TGTGCCAGCAGCGCCGGCGGGACGGACACTGAAGCTTTCTTT.

CDR3 DNA: TGTGCCAGCAGCAGGGTAGAGACGAACACTGAAGCTTTCTTT. It codes for CASSRVETNTEAFF. This sequence joins TRBV2 and TRBJ1-1; a possible D gene is TRBD1 (5 bases). The CDR3 is 14 residues long. Trimming shortened V by 6 bases and J by 1 base, and 12 bases separated the two germline ends. The germline gives CDR1 SNHLY, CDR2 FYNNEI.

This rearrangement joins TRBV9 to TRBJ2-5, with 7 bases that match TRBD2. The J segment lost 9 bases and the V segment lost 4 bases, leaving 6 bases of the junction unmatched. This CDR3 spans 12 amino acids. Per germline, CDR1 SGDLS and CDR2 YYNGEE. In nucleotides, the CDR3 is TGTGCCAGCAGCTGGGGAGGGGTGGCCCAGTACTTC. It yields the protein CASSWGGVAQYF. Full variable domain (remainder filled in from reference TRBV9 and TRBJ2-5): DSGVTQTPKHLITATGQRVTLRCSPRSGDLSVYWYQQSLDQGLQFLIQYYNGEERAKGNILERFSAQQFPDLHSELNLSSLELGDSALYFCASSWGGVAQYFGPGTRLLVL.

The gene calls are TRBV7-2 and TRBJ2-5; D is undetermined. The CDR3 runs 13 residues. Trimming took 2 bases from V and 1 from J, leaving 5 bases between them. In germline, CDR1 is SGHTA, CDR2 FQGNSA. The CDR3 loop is CASSLSPQETQYF. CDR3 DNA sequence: TGTGCCAGCAGCTTAAGCCCCCAAGAGACCCAGTACTTC.

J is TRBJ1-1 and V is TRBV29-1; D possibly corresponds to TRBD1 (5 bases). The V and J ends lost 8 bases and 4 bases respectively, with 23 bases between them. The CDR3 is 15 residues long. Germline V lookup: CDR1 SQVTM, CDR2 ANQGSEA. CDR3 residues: CSTQTDRGRVTEAFF. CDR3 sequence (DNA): TGCAGCACCCAGACAGACCGAGGGAGGGTCACTGAAGCTTTCTTT. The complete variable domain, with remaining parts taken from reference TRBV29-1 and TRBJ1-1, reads SAVISQKPSRDICQRGTSLTIQCQVDSQVTMMFWYRQQPGQSLTLIATANQGSEATYESGFVIDKFPISRPNLTFSTLTVSNMSPEDSSIYLCSTQTDRGRVTEAFFGQGTRLTVV.

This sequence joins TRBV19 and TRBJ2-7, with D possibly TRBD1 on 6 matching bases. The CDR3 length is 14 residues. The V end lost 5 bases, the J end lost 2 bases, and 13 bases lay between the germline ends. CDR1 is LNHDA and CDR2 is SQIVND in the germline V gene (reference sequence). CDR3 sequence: CASSSPGQTYEQYF. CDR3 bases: TGTGCCAGTAGTTCCCCGGGACAAACCTACGAGCAGTACTTC. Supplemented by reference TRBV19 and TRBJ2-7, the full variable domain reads DGGITQSPKYLFRKEGQNVTLSCEQNLNHDAMYWYRQDPGQGLRLIYYSQIVNDFQKGDIAEGYSVSREKKESFPLTVTSAQKNPTAFYLCASSSPGQTYEQYFGPGTRLTVT.

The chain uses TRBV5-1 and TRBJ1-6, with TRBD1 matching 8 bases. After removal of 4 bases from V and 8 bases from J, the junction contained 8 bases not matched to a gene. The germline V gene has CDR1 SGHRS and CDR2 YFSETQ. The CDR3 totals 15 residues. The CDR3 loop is CASSIGQGHDSPLHF. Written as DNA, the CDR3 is TGCGCCAGCAGCATCGGACAGGGTCATGATTCACCCCTCCACTTT.

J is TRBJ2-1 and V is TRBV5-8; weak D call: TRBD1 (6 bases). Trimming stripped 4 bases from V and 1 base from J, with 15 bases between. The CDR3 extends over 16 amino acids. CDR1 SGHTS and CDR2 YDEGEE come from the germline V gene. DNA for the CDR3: TGTGCCAGCAGCCCTTTATGGGGGCCTTCCTACAATGAGCAGTTCTTC. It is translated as CASSPLWGPSYNEQFF.

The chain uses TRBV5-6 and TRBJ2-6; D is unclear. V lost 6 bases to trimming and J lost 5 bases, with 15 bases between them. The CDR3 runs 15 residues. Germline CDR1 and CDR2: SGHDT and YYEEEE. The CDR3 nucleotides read TGTGCCAGCAAAGTAGGCAATAGTCGGGCCAACGTCCTGACTTTC. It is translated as CASKVGNSRANVLTF. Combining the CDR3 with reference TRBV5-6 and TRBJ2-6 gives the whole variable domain DAGVTQSPTHLIKTRGQQVTLRCSPKSGHDTVSWYQQALGQGPQFIFQYYEEEERQRGNFPDRFSGHQFPNYSSELNVNALLLGDSALYLCASKVGNSRANVLTFGAGSRLTVL.

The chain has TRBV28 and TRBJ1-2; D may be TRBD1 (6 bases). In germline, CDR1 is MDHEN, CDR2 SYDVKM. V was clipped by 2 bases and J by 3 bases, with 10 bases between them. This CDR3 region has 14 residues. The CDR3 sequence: CASSLSRGYYGYTF. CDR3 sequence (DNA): TGTGCCAGCAGTTTAAGCAGGGGTTACTATGGCTACACCTTC.

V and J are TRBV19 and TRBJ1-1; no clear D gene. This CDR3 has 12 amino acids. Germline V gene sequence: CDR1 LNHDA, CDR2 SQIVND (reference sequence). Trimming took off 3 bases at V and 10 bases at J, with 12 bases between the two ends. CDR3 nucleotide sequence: TGTGCCAGTAGTATGGGCCCTTTGGTAGCTTTCTTT. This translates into CASSMGPLVAFF. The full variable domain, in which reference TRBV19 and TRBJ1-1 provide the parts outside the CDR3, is DGGITQSPKYLFRKEGQNVTLSCEQNLNHDAMYWYRQDPGQGLRLIYYSQIVNDFQKGDIAEGYSVSREKKESFPLTVTSAQKNPTAFYLCASSMGPLVAFFGQGTRLTVV.

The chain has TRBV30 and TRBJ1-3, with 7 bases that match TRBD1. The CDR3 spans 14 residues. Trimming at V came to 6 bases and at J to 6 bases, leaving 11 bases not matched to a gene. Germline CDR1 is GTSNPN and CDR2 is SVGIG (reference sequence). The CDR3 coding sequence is TGTGCCTGCCCTGAGCCCACAGGGGAAAACACCATATATTTT. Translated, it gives CACPEPTGENTIYF.

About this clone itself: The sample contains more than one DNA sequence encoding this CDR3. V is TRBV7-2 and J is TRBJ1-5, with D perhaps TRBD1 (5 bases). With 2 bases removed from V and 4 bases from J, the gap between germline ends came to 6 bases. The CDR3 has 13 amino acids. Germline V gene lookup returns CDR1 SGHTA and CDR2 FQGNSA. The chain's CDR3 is CASSLQGNQPQHF. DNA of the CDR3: TGTGCCAGCAGCTTACAGGGAAATCAGCCCCAGCATTTT.

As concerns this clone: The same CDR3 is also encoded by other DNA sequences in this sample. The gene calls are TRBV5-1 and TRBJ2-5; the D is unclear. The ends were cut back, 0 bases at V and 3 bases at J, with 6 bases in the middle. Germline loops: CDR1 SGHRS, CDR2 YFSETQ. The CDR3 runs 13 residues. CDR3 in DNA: TGCGCCAGCAGCTTGGAGGTGGAAGAGACCCAGTACTTC. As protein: CASSLEVEETQYF.

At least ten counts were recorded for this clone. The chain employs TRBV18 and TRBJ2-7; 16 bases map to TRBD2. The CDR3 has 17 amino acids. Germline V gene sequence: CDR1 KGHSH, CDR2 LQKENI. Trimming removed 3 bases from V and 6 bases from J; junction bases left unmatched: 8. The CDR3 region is CASSPSGTSGGAVEQYF. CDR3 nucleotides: TGTGCCAGCTCACCCTCGGGGACTAGCGGGGGGGCGGTCGAGCAGTACTTC.

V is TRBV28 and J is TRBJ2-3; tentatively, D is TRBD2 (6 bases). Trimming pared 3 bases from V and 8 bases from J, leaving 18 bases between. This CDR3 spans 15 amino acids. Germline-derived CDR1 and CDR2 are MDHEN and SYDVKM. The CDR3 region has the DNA TGTGCCAGCAGTTTTGGGTTTACTAGCTCGCGTACGCAGTATTTT. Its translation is CASSFGFTSSRTQYF.

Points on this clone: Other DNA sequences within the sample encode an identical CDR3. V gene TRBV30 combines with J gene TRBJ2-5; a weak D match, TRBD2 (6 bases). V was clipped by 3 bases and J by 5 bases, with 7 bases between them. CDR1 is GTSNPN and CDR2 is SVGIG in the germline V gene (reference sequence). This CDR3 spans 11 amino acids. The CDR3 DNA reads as TGTGCCTGGAGCCGGGGGGAGACCCAGTACTTC. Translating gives CAWSRGETQYF.

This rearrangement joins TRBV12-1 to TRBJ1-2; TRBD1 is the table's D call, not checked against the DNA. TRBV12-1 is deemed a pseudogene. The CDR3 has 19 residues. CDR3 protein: CASSFGRPGHRCLNYGYTF. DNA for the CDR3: TGTGCCAGCAGCTTTGGTCGGCCCGGACACCGATGTCTGAACTATGGCTACACCTTC.

CDR3 protein: CASSQSDRVPGELFF. CDR3 DNA: TGTGCCAGCAGTCAATCGGACAGGGTGCCCGGGGAGCTGTTTTTT. This chain links TRBV28 with TRBJ2-2; 8 bases align to TRBD1. This CDR3 spans 15 amino acids. Per germline, CDR1 MDHEN and CDR2 SYDVKM. V lost 5 bases to trimming and J lost 6 bases; unmatched junction nucleotides: 8.

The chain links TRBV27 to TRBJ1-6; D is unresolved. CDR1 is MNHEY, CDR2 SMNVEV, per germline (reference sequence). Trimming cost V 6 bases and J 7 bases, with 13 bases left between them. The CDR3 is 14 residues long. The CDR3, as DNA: TGTGCCAGCAGGGGGTTGAGGGTGAATTCACCCCTCCACTTT. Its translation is CASRGLRVNSPLHF.

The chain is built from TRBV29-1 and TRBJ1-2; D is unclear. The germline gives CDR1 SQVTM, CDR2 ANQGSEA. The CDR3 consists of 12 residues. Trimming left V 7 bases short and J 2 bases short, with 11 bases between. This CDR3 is CSGTDGNYGYTF. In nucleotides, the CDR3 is TGCAGCGGGACGGACGGGAACTATGGCTACACCTTC.

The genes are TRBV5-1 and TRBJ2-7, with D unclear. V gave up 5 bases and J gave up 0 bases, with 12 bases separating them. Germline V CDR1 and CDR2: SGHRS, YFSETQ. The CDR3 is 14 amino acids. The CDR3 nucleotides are TGCGCCAGCAGATCAAACCTTCTCTCCTACGAGCAGTACTTC. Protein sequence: CASRSNLLSYEQYF.

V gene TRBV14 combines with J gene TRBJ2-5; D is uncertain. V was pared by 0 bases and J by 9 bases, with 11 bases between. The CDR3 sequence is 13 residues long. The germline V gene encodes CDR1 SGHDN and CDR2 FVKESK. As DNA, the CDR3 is TGTGCCAGCAGCCAAGATTTAAGGATGGCCCAGTACTTC. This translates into CASSQDLRMAQYF. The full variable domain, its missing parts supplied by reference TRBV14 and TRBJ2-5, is EAGVTQFPSHSVIEKGQTVTLRCDPISGHDNLYWYRRVMGKEIKFLLHFVKESKQDESGMPNNRFLAERTGGTYSTLKVQPAELEDSGVYFCASSQDLRMAQYFGPGTRLLVL.

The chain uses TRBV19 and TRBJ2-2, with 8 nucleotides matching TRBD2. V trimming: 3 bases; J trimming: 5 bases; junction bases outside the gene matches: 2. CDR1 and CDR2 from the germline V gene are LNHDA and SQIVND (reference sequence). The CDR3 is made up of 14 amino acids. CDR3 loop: CASSIGRGTGELFF. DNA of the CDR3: TGTGCCAGTAGTATCGGGAGGGGGACCGGGGAGCTGTTTTTT.